This T cell receptor beta chain was documented in a study of shared clonotypes between healthy human individuals. Findings and limits, study-wide: Estimated clonotype richness was generally higher in naive than memory subsets. The small donor group covered limited genetic and exposure diversity.

The CDR3 is 15 amino acids. Germline V gives CDR1 MDHEN, CDR2 SYDVKM. V was clipped by 0 bases and J by 4 bases; unmatched bases: 6. This clone appeared a single time. Its cognate antigen is unknown. Execution of the assay was at deep level. Study processing details: ImmunoSEQ output held junction-only sequences without quality scores, so filtering differed. The table came from immunoSEQ multiplex PCR; TCRdb's copy has only in-frame clones and leaves some out. D and trimming were read from the DNA, whereas the V and J calls and clone size are those reported in that table. In the table there are over 300,000 clones, about nine tenths of which are singletons.

This sequence joins TRBV28 and TRBJ2-7; 7 bases match TRBD2. The sequence came from a man between 18 and 29 years old in good health. Sequenced material: memory CD8+ T cells sorted from blood. Regarding subset: CD45RO+ cells pooled with CCR7-negative TemRA cells. Here the CDR3 DNA reads TGTGCCAGCAGTTTATGGCTAGCGGCCAGTTACGAGCAGTACTTC. This encodes CASSLWLAASYEQYF.